This section outlines one T cell receptor (beta chain) sequence together with its context. This record comes from a study of blood T cell repertoires in COVID-19. TCRdb's copy holds only in-frame clones and misses some; the assay was immunoSEQ multiplex PCR. Counted here are about 83,000 clones, about 83% occurring once; the ten biggest clones make up roughly 8%. Sample: peripheral blood. The clonotype originates from a man aged 45-65 years with active COVID-19.

The CDR3 DNA is TGTGCCAGCAGCCAAGTTGAGGGTACCGGGGAGCTGTTTTTT. Protein sequence: CASSQVEGTGELFF. J is TRBJ2-2 and V is TRBV4-2; possibly TRBD2 for D (5 bases). This CDR3 spans 14 amino acids. Between the trimmed V and J ends, which lost 1 base and 5 bases, there was a span of 8 bases. The germline V gene encodes CDR1 LGHNA and CDR2 YNFKEQ.